This paragraph reports one T cell receptor beta chain. The antigen remains undetermined. This sample is drawn from a study of T cells in Graves' hyperthyroidism and ophthalmopathy. Study information: Specimen type is peripheral blood, collected at initial diagnosis prior to any treatment.

Patients showing uncontrolled infection, other autoimmune disease, pregnancy or lactation were ineligible. The PBMCs were sourced from fresh peripheral blood (about 10 ml). The germline gives CDR1 SQVTM, CDR2 ANQGSEA. Trimming stripped 2 bases from V and 2 bases from J, with 7 bases between. The CDR3 loop spans 12 amino acids. Study observations and caveats: Blood also held most thyroid clonotypes expanded beyond 0.001.

Amplification of TCR beta CDR3 regions used RNA as the template. During a first-round RT-PCR of the TCR CDR3, the HTBI primer set was used. Each CDR3 protein is one row after TCRdb ran MiXCR on the multiplex PCR reads. The table shows fewer than 900,000 distinct CDR3 sequences, with approximately 19% occurring only once. Input material: blood. The chain recombines TRBV29-1 with TRBJ2-7; no reliable D call. The sequence came from a woman aged 45 to 65 with Graves' hyperthyroidism that later progressed to Graves' ophthalmopathy. CDR3 bases: TGCAGCGTTGAACCCGGACCCTACGAGCAGTACTTC. It translates to CSVEPGPYEQYF.